A single sample gave rise to the 6 T cell receptor beta chains below, sequenced in a study of T-cell reconstitution after alpha-beta-depleted transplantation in children. Unique molecular identifiers were incorporated when the TCRbeta library was constructed. From the PCR reads, TCRdb called clonotypes with MiXCR, one entry per CDR3 protein. The data show 150,000 to 250,000 distinct CDR3 sequences, with about 6% seen just once and around 4.4% held by the top ten. This specimen consisted of PBMCs, obtained before TCRalphabeta/CD19-depleted stem cell transplant. The receptors stem from a girl less than two years old with combined immunodeficiency, due to receive a stem cell transplant.

This clonotype has a count of ten or more. V is TRBV6-6 and J is TRBJ1-3; no definite D call. V shed 10 bases and J shed 0 bases, with 7 bases lying between them. From germline, CDR1 is MNHNY and CDR2 SVGAGI (reference sequence). This CDR3 contains 12 residues. The CDR3 is CATGSSGNTIYF. The CDR3 region has the DNA TGTGCCACGGGGAGCTCTGGAAACACCATATATTTT.

This clonotype was picked up a small number of times. This rearrangement joins TRBV20-1 to TRBJ2-1; the match to TRBD2 covers 11 bases. The V segment lost 4 bases and the J segment 5 bases; nucleotides outside the gene matches: 4. CDR1 and CDR2 (germline): DFQATT, SNEGSKA (reference sequence). CDR3 length equals 14 residues. In DNA form, the CDR3 reads TGCAGTGCTACGGGACTAGCGGAGCACAATGAGCAGTTCTTC. Encoded protein: CSATGLAEHNEQFF.

There are many counts of this clonotype. The chain recombines TRBV12-3 or TRBV12-4 with TRBJ2-3, with D unresolved. Trimming removed 1 base from V and 2 bases from J, with 7 bases in between. This CDR3 is built from 14 residues. Written as DNA, the CDR3 is TGTGCCAGCAGTTTAGGGGTCAACACAGATACGCAGTATTTT. This encodes CASSLGVNTDTQYF.

The gene calls are TRBV7-8 and TRBJ2-5, with D possibly matching TRBD2 (6 bases). This CDR3 region has 12 residues. Germline V gene data show CDR1 as SGHVS and CDR2 as FQNEAQ. With 8 bases removed from V and 3 bases from J, the gap between germline ends came to 10 bases. CDR3 protein: CASWRLEETQYF. The CDR3, as DNA: TGTGCCAGCTGGCGACTAGAAGAGACCCAGTACTTC. The variable domain in full, with the rest retrieved from reference TRBV7-8 and TRBJ2-5, is GAGVSQSPRYKVAKRGQDVALRCDPISGHVSLFWYQQALGQGPEFLTYFQNEAQLDKSGLPSDRFFAERPEGSVSTLKIQRTQQEDSAVYLCASWRLEETQYFGPGTRLLVL.

This clonotype was counted a few times. Because the CDR3 is missing its conserved closing phenylalanine or tryptophan, this is likely a read error. The limits of the CDR3 on the DNA are not certain, so only TCRdb's listed CDR3 is given. The J gene is TRBJ2-1, the V gene TRBV20-1; the table gives TRBD2 as D, unverified against the DNA. The CDR3 contains 10 residues when both ends are counted. From germline, CDR1 is DFQATT and CDR2 SNEGSKA (reference sequence). The CDR3 reads CSARVGTPLS.

This clonotype was observed many times. This rearrangement joins TRBV6-6 to TRBJ1-1; D unclear. Germline-derived CDR1 and CDR2 are MNHNY and SVGAGI (reference sequence). V lost 2 bases, J lost 8 bases, and 9 bases lay in between. The length of the CDR3 is 12 residues. In DNA form, the CDR3 reads TGTGCCAGCAGTTACGCAAAAGGCGAAGCTTTCTTT. It is translated as CASSYAKGEAFF.